These T cell receptor beta chains were read from a single sample in a study of blood T cells in healthy people across ages. TCRdb itself ran the 5' RACE reads through MiXCR, one entry per CDR3 protein. Of around 1,000,000 distinct CDR3 sequences in the sample, approximately 26% were seen once. The data were also submitted as part of a second study, on T cells of mothers and their children.

Material: blood. Every receptor here comes from a girl aged 2 to 9 in good health. Each CDR3 is given with its conserved first and last residue. Each record gives: V gene, J gene, CDR3 protein.

v_gene: TRBV24-1; j_gene: TRBJ1-1; CDR3aa: CATEDGLNTEAFF
v_gene: TRBV5-1; j_gene: TRBJ2-5; CDR3aa: CASSLETGGQETQYF
v_gene: TRBV29-1; j_gene: TRBJ2-2; CDR3aa: CSVLKNTGELFF
v_gene: TRBV4-2; j_gene: TRBJ1-5; CDR3aa: CASSQDPQTRDQPQHF
v_gene: TRBV4-1; j_gene: TRBJ2-3; CDR3aa: CASSHYARQEGTDAQYF
v_gene: TRBV5-1; j_gene: TRBJ1-4; CDR3aa: CASSRQGAFGVEKLFF
v_gene: TRBV28; j_gene: .; CDR3aa: CASNSQGTHYEQYF
v_gene: TRBV5-1; j_gene: TRBJ1-1; CDR3aa: CASSYREDEAFF
v_gene: TRBV7-6; j_gene: TRBJ2-5; CDR3aa: CASSLLGSETQYF
v_gene: TRBV5-1; j_gene: .; CDR3aa: CASSLEGAIYEQYF
v_gene: TRBV6-1; j_gene: TRBJ2-7; CDR3aa: CASSPEPGHLSYEQYF
v_gene: TRBV29-1; j_gene: .; CDR3aa: CSVGKGGPSLYEQYF
v_gene: TRBV9; j_gene: TRBJ2-3; CDR3aa: CASSVGGAIADTQYF
v_gene: TRBV7-6; j_gene: TRBJ1-1; CDR3aa: CASSPAGTGETEAFF
v_gene: TRBV7-9; j_gene: TRBJ2-5; CDR3aa: CASSLAHGAQETQYF
v_gene: TRBV28; j_gene: .; CDR3aa: CASRIQGSYEQYF
v_gene: TRBV27; j_gene: TRBJ2-6; CDR3aa: CASSPGYSGANVLTF
v_gene: TRBV7-2; j_gene: TRBJ2-5; CDR3aa: CASSFNDGETQYF
v_gene: TRBV7-2; j_gene: TRBJ1-2; CDR3aa: CASSLGYTF
v_gene: TRBV13; j_gene: TRBJ1-6; CDR3aa: CAGSLKGSPLHF
v_gene: TRBV10-1; j_gene: TRBJ1-2; CDR3aa: CASGGPGYGYTF
v_gene: TRBV2; j_gene: TRBJ2-2; CDR3aa: CASTERVEPGELFF
v_gene: TRBV7-9; j_gene: TRBJ1-1; CDR3aa: CASRHYQGTEAFF
v_gene: TRBV20-1; j_gene: TRBJ1-4; CDR3aa: CSARDRTGNEKLFF
v_gene: TRBV4-3; j_gene: TRBJ2-5; CDR3aa: CASSQDRQGGGQYF
v_gene: TRBV20-1; j_gene: TRBJ2-3; CDR3aa: CSAREGERVDTQYF
v_gene: TRBV27; j_gene: TRBJ2-1; CDR3aa: CASSSPQRGYNEQFF
v_gene: TRBV9; j_gene: TRBJ2-5; CDR3aa: CASSDDETQYF
v_gene: TRBV5-1; j_gene: TRBJ2-2; CDR3aa: CASSLGVAPNTGELFF
v_gene: TRBV2; j_gene: TRBJ2-5; CDR3aa: CASSERTSRETQYF
v_gene: TRBV6-2/TRBV6-3; j_gene: TRBJ2-1; CDR3aa: CASSDPGLSNNEQFF
v_gene: TRBV5-8; j_gene: TRBJ2-2; CDR3aa: CASSLTENTGELFF
v_gene: TRBV19; j_gene: TRBJ1-1; CDR3aa: CATGGLPEAFF
v_gene: TRBV27; j_gene: TRBJ1-1; CDR3aa: CASSSLVGDFEDTEAFF